This T cell receptor (beta chain) appears in the sequencing data of a study of CD8+CD57+ T cells in acquired aplastic anemia. Study context: Sorted CD4+ and CD8+ cell DNA averaged around 3 ug.

The CDR3 has 17 amino acids. The V gene end was trimmed by 2 bases and the J gene end by 5 bases; junction bases not matched to a gene: 7. The germline V gene has CDR1 ENHRY and CDR2 SYGVKD. Of note for this clonotype: No antigen is known for it.

Genomic DNA provided the template from which TCR beta VDJ and CDR3 profiles were obtained. TCRdb used MiXCR to reprocess the reads, holding one entry per CDR3 protein. The table shows 400,000 to 500,000 distinct CDR3 sequences, with about two thirds occurring only once. Broader study findings: Patients did not significantly differ from controls in CD8+ Simpson's diversity. Common to patients and controls were roughly 30 CD8+ CDR3 sequences.

This clonotype was sampled from a human donor in good health, serving as a control. The sample consisted of sorted CD4+, CD8+, or CD8+CD57+ T cells (not recorded which) from PBMCs. The chain links TRBV10-3 to TRBJ2-7, with 15 bases matching TRBD2. The CDR3 nucleotides read TGTGCCATCAGTGAGGGACTAGCGGGGGGGCGGGATAACGAGCAGTACTTC. Protein: CAISEGLAGGRDNEQYF.